This TCR beta chain was obtained from a study of cytomegalovirus exposure and HLA in healthy donors. Study results and caveats: The classifier reportedly diagnosed cytomegalovirus status with high specificity and sensitivity. Many donors carried some public TCRs, although rarity characterized most TCR sequences.

It was with 60 Vbeta and 13 Jbeta primers that the PCR ran. Assay used: immunoSEQ multiplex PCR; TCRdb lists only in-frame clones, some missing. Of tens of thousands of clones listed, around 77% were seen once; the top ten hold about 20%. V gave up 8 bases and J gave up 0 bases, with 12 bases separating them. Per germline, CDR1 MDHEN and CDR2 SYDVKM. This CDR3 has 14 amino acids. As for this clone: Antigen specificity is unknown.

This sequence joins TRBV28 and TRBJ2-3; the D gene is possibly TRBD2 (6 bases). This clonotype was sampled from a woman in her thirties or forties in good health and CMV-seropositive. The sequencing input was PBMCs. The CDR3 region is CASSGLQSTDTQYF. The CDR3 region has the DNA TGTGCCAGCTCAGGACTACAGAGCACAGATACGCAGTATTTT.